These 16 T cell receptor beta chains share one sample of origin, sequenced in a study of T cell repertoires in cytomegalovirus infection. Each CDR3 protein is one row after TCRdb ran MiXCR on the reads. The data hold roughly 500,000 distinct CDR3 sequences, with approximately 16% observed a single time. The sequenced sample was CD8+ T cells from PBMCs. All receptors derive from a human donor in good health (CMV status not recorded). Some clones in this sample may be carry-over from other donors' samples.

This clonotype was counted many times. The rearrangement joins TRBV6-5 to TRBJ2-7, with 9 bases fitting TRBD1. The CDR3 loop spans 16 amino acids. The germline V gene has CDR1 MNHEY and CDR2 SVGAGI. With 0 bases clipped from V and 1 base from J, the junction kept 4 bases outside the gene matches. CDR3 in amino acids: CASSYSAGTGSYEQYF. The CDR3 nucleotides are TGTGCCAGCAGTTACTCGGCCGGGACAGGGTCCTACGAGCAGTACTTC.

This clonotype has only a few counts. The rearrangement uses TRBV28 and TRBJ1-1, with D perhaps matching TRBD1 (5 bases). Trimming took 5 bases from V and 4 from J, leaving 14 bases between them. This CDR3 is built from 14 residues. Germline assignment: CDR1 MDHEN and CDR2 SYDVKM. CDR3 nucleotide sequence: TGTGCCAGCAGTCTCACCCAGGGTACCACTGAAGCTTTCTTT. It is translated as CASSLTQGTTEAFF.

This clonotype was recorded a few times. The chain carries TRBV25-1 and TRBJ2-5; D is perhaps TRBD1 (5 bases). V was trimmed by 3 bases and J by 5 bases, leaving 22 bases between them. This CDR3 comprises 17 residues. The germline gives CDR1 MGHDK, CDR2 SYGVNS. The CDR3 sequence is CASSDGRRVRLGETQYF. The CDR3 bases are TGTGCCAGCAGTGATGGCCGCAGGGTGCGTTTAGGGGAGACCCAGTACTTC.

V and J are TRBV7-9 and TRBJ1-6; D is ambiguous. Germline loops: CDR1 SEHNR, CDR2 FQNEAQ (reference sequence). The ends were cut back, 7 bases at V and 0 bases at J, with 10 bases in the middle. This CDR3 has 15 residues. CDR3 coding DNA: TGTGCCAGCACGGACGGGAGCTCCTATAATTCACCCCTCCACTTT. Protein: CASTDGSSYNSPLHF.

This clonotype showed up just a few times. V and J are TRBV4-2 and TRBJ2-7, with D possibly matching TRBD2 (6 bases). The CDR3 loop spans 16 amino acids. V was clipped by 3 bases and J by 3 bases, with 18 bases between them. The germline V gene encodes CDR1 LGHNA and CDR2 YNFKEQ. For the CDR3, the DNA is TGTGCCAGCAGCCAGAACCCGCCAGGGACTTTCTACGAGCAGTACTTC. It yields the protein CASSQNPPGTFYEQYF.

V and J are TRBV9 and TRBJ2-1, with 14 bases fitting TRBD2. Germline V gives CDR1 SGDLS, CDR2 YYNGEE. The CDR3 consists of 15 residues. J gave up 10 bases and V 3 bases, and 6 bases lay outside the gene matches. CDR3 amino acids: CASSGPGLAGVEQFF. The DNA for the CDR3 is TGTGCCAGCAGCGGGCCGGGACTAGCGGGAGTGGAGCAGTTCTTC.

CDR3: CAIGTGLNEKLFF. Written as DNA, the CDR3 is TGTGCCATTGGGACAGGACTTAATGAAAAACTGTTTTTT. The chain couples TRBV10-3 to TRBJ1-4, with 8 positions matching TRBD1. V was clipped by 9 bases and J by 4 bases; unmatched bases: 4. Germline loops: CDR1 ENHRY, CDR2 SYGVKD. This CDR3 is built from 13 residues.

This clonotype was seen only a few times. The chain is built from TRBV3-1 and TRBJ2-3; 10 bases map to TRBD2. V lost 3 bases, J lost 4 bases, and 1 base stayed unmatched. The CDR3 runs 14 residues. Germline loops: CDR1 LGHDT, CDR2 YNNKEL (reference sequence). This chain's CDR3 is CASSHGTSADTQYF. The CDR3 DNA follows: TGTGCCAGCAGCCACGGGACTAGCGCAGATACGCAGTATTTT.

This clonotype was picked up many times. The chain joins TRBV2 to TRBJ2-1; TRBD2 matches at 11 bases. Trimming at V came to 6 bases and at J to 7 bases, leaving 11 bases not matched to a gene. There are 16 residues in the CDR3. Germline lookup yields CDR1 SNHLY and CDR2 FYNNEI. In DNA form, the CDR3 reads TGTGCCAGCAGACTAACTAGCGGGAGAAATCGAAATGAGCAGTTCTTC. It yields the protein CASRLTSGRNRNEQFF.

The chain is built from TRBV12-3 or TRBV12-4 and TRBJ1-2; D remains unclear. Trimming pared 5 bases from V and 8 bases from J, leaving 15 bases between. The CDR3 loop spans 13 amino acids. The CDR3 sequence is CASSTRLFSGYTF. The CDR3 DNA follows: TGTGCCAGCAGTACCAGGTTATTCTCGGGCTACACCTTC.

This rearrangement joins TRBV20-1 to TRBJ1-1; D gene uncertain. The ends were cut back, 3 bases at V and 5 bases at J, with 22 bases in the middle. The CDR3 contains 16 residues. Per the germline V gene, CDR1 is DFQATT and CDR2 is SNEGSKA (reference sequence). In nucleotides, the CDR3 is TGCAGTGCTAGGCCGGGTCAGGCCAGGTTTGGGACTGAAGCTTTCTTT. Protein product: CSARPGQARFGTEAFF.

This chain uses TRBV7-1 with TRBJ2-5; TRBD1 matches at 9 bases. TRBV7-1 is sorted into the ORF group, with uncertain function. This CDR3 has 14 amino acids. The V segment lost 5 bases and the J segment 11 bases; nucleotides outside the gene matches: 12. CDR3 DNA: TGTGCCAGCAGCCCCCGGGACAGGGAAGTTACTCAGTACTTC. This codes for CASSPRDREVTQYF.

This clonotype occurred a few times. The junction and the germline gene differ at one end; a read error may be behind it. This chain joins TRBV7-6 and TRBJ2-5; D unclear. The length of the CDR3 is 14 residues. Looked up from germline, CDR1 is SGHVS and CDR2 is FNYEAQ. The DNA of the CDR3 is TGTGCTAGCAGCTCCGACATACTTGAAGAGACCCAGTACTTC. It specifies CASSSDILEETQYF.

This clonotype was seen a few times. The chain is built from TRBV9 and TRBJ1-1; TRBD1 is a possible D gene (6 bases). The germline gives CDR1 SGDLS, CDR2 YYNGEE. This CDR3 has 15 residues. Trimming shortened V by 3 bases and J by 0 bases, and 12 bases separated the two germline ends. The CDR3 loop reads CASSASQGMNTEAFF. The DNA for the CDR3 is TGTGCCAGCAGCGCCAGCCAGGGGATGAACACTGAAGCTTTCTTT.

The chain uses TRBV10-3 and TRBJ1-1, with unresolved D. V was trimmed by 3 bases and J by 7 bases, leaving 12 bases between them. Germline-derived CDR1 and CDR2 are ENHRY and SYGVKD. This CDR3 contains 13 residues. CDR3 coding DNA: TGTGCCATCAGTGATATAGATTGGAATGAAGCTTTCTTT. Translated, it gives CAISDIDWNEAFF.

This chain joins TRBV24-1 and TRBJ1-5, with unresolved D. Germline loops: CDR1 KGHDR, CDR2 SFDVKD. CDR3 length equals 13 residues. The V gene lost 2 bases and the J gene lost 7 bases, with 8 bases spanning the gap. CDR3 amino acids: CATSDSLGQPQHF. Here the CDR3 DNA reads TGTGCCACCAGTGATTCACTCGGACAGCCCCAGCATTTT.